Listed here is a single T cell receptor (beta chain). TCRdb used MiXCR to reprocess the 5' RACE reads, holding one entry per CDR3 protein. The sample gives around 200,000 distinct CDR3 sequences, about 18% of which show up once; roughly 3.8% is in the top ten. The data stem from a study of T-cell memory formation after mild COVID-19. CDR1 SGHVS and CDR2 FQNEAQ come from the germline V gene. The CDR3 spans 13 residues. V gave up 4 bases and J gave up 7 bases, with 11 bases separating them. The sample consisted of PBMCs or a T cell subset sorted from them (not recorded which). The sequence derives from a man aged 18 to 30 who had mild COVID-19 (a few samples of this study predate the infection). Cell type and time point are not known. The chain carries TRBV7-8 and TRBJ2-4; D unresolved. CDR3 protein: CASSSELANIQYF. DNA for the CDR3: TGTGCCAGCAGCTCTGAACTTGCGAACATTCAGTACTTC.